The clone carrying this T cell receptor (beta chain) was found many times. Its antigen remains unidentified. The sample originates from a study of Graves' ophthalmopathy and Graves' hyperthyroidism. Overall study findings and caveats: Sensitivity of about 67% and specificity of 72.22% were achieved by the model that predicted ophthalmopathy progression. The authors also found most expanded thyroid clonotypes above 0.001 frequency in blood.

The CDR3 spans 16 residues. Per the germline V gene, CDR1 is DFQATT and CDR2 is SNEGSKA (reference sequence). Trimming cost V 0 bases and J 7 bases, with 21 bases left between them. The study amplified TCR beta CDR3 regions using RNA transcripts. An opening RT-PCR round employed HTBI primers and preceded a second-round multiplex PCR. TCRdb processed the multiplex PCR reads anew with MiXCR; each CDR3 protein has one entry. The sample shows 400,000 or so distinct CDR3 sequences, 15% of them seen only once. The clonotype was recovered from a woman in her late teens or twenties with stable Graves' hyperthyroidism. The sample comprised peripheral blood. J is TRBJ2-5 and V is TRBV20-1; D might be TRBD2 (5 bases). CDR3 in DNA: TGCAGTGCTAGAGAGATTAGTCCTGGGGAGTTGGGGACCCAGTACTTC. Protein: CSAREISPGELGTQYF.